This T cell receptor (beta chain) was identified in a study of prognosis after radiotherapy for stage I lung cancer. As for the study in general: Stage I lung tumors that were newly diagnosed and primary were found in around 15 patients, while a few patients had oligometastatic NSCLC after surgical resection of the primary tumor.

The CDR3 length is 13 residues, termini included. From genomic DNA, TCR beta CDR3 was amplified by two-round multiplex PCR. Each TRBV and TRBJ gene had its own primer in the first PCR round. One entry per CDR3 protein results from TCRdb running MiXCR on the multiplex PCR reads. Here the sample spans fewer than 40,000 distinct CDR3 sequences, 25% to 40% being singletons. About this clonotype: The antigen remains unidentified. The CDR3 does not end in the conserved phenylalanine or tryptophan, so this is likely a read error. No DNA is shown, since the ends of the CDR3 on it are uncertain; the CDR3 is the one TCRdb lists.

Each of two time points yielded six milliliters of peripheral venous blood. Findings and limits, study-wide: Some patients went on to develop distant metastases. Their Shannon entropy after stereotactic body radiation therapy was lower, and its change from baseline was also lower.

This sequence was found in a donor aged 50 or older with non-small cell lung cancer. The material was PBMCs, obtained before or after stereotactic body radiation therapy (not recorded which). This chain connects TRBV12-3 or TRBV12-4 to TRBJ2-7; the table's D call of TRBD2 was not tested on the DNA. This chain's CDR3 is CASRTEGSYEHYL.